This TCR beta chain was sequenced in a study of blood T cell repertoires in COVID-19. Overall study context: Nucleic acid was either cDNA or gDNA, and it came from T cells, B-cell-depleted T cells, or PBMCs.

Trimming cost V 2 bases and J 4 bases, with 14 bases left between them. Germline V gives CDR1 MDHEN, CDR2 SYDVKM. This CDR3 is 15 amino acids long. Participants were aged about 18 to 100 years, lived in 24 US areas, and enrolled virtually. Cohorts were based on clinical histories the participants reported. As handled by the study authors: Counts of nucleated cells, estimated from reference gene primer amplification, were obtained. Profiling relied on immunoSEQ multiplex PCR, and the TCRdb table lists in-frame clones only, not all of them. V, J and clone size were drawn from that table, and D and trimming were deduced from the DNA. The table lists roughly 220,000 clones, around nine tenths of them singletons, with about 14% in the top ten.

The chain recombines TRBV28 with TRBJ1-2, with a tentative D call TRBD1 (5 bases). This receptor was identified in a woman between 45 and 60 years old with acute COVID-19. The sample comprised PBMCs or T cells enriched from blood (not recorded which). In DNA, the CDR3 is TGTGCCAGCAGTTTACAGGTTGTTCAGGGCTATGGCTACACCTTC. It specifies CASSLQVVQGYGYTF.